A selection of T cell receptor beta chains follows, all from one sample in a study of control samples from healthy donors and cancer patients. Profiled with immunoSEQ multiplex PCR; TCRdb holds only in-frame clones, not every one. This table has some 76,000 clones, around nine tenths appearing once. Sequenced material: PBMCs. All receptors derive from a woman aged 45-65 years with colorectal cancer. Each CDR3 is given with its conserved first and last residue. The D gene is left open where the match is weak. Some rows have no size entry. The others give once, few or many, or a class for an expanded clone.

>TRBV6-5|-|-|TRBJ1-2
CASSYGTNYGYTF
TGTGCCAGCAGTTACGGGACTAACTATGGCTACACCTTC
>TRBV29-1|-|-|TRBJ1-1
CSVAARLNTEAFF
TGCAGCGTTGCAGCACGGCTAAACACTGAAGCTTTCTTT
>TRBV10-3|-|TRBD2|TRBJ2-1
CAIREGGNNEQFF
TGTGCCATCCGGGAGGGGGGAAACAATGAGCAGTTCTTC
>TRBV6-5|-|TRBD1|TRBJ1-6
CASSYEGALNSPLHF
TGTGCCAGCAGTTACGAGGGGGCTTTGAATTCACCCCTCCACTTT
>TRBV7-2|few|TRBD2|TRBJ2-2
CASSPSRLAGGGELFF
TGTGCCAGCAGCCCCTCCCGACTAGCGGGGGGCGGGGAGCTGTTTTTT
>TRBV10-3|once|-|TRBJ1-1
CAISEEGMNTEAFF
TGTGCCATCAGTGAGGAGGGAATGAACACTGAAGCTTTCTTT
>TRBV7-2|-|-|TRBJ2-1
CASSLAGTPSYNEQFF
TGTGCCAGCAGCTTAGCGGGGACCCCCTCCTACAATGAGCAGTTCTTC
>TRBV6-1|-|-|TRBJ1-2
CASSDTAGDYGYTF
TGTGCCAGCAGTGACACCGCTGGGGACTATGGCTACACCTTC
>TRBV5-1|-|TRBD1|TRBJ2-2
CASSLSGGLSAGELFF
TGCGCCAGCAGCTTGTCAGGGGGTCTGTCTGCCGGGGAGCTGTTTTTT
>TRBV5-4|-|-|TRBJ2-1
CASSPAPSGEQFF
TGTGCCAGCAGCCCGGCCCCCAGCGGGGAGCAGTTCTTC
>TRBV7-2|-|TRBD1|TRBJ1-6
CASRPDRDNSPLHF
TGTGCCAGCAGACCCGACAGGGATAATTCACCCCTCCACTTT
>TRBV7-2|-|-|TRBJ1-1
CASSLNPRGEAFF
TGTGCCAGCAGCCTTAACCCGAGAGGGGAAGCTTTCTTT
>TRBV1|-|-|TRBJ1-3
CTSSQATGASGNTIYF
TGCACCAGCAGCCAAGCGACAGGGGCCTCTGGAAACACCATATATTTT
>TRBV7-2|-|-|TRBJ1-5
CASSSGQLNQPQHF
TGTGCCAGCAGCTCAGGACAGTTAAATCAGCCCCAGCATTTT
>TRBV10-3|-|-|TRBJ2-2
CAISVTDTGELFF
TGTGCCATCAGTGTTACGGACACCGGGGAGCTGTTTTTT
>TRBV5-1|-|TRBD1|TRBJ2-1
CASSQGTGLGRNEQFF
TGCGCCAGCAGCCAAGGGACAGGGTTAGGGAGGAATGAGCAGTTCTTC